The sequence of this TCR beta chain was determined in a study of T cells in tumors after PD-1 blockade. Data came from immunoSEQ multiplex PCR; TCRdb stores just in-frame clones and leaves some out. The top ten clones hold approximately 24% of a sample with fewer than 15,000 clones, about 69% of them seen once. This sequence was found in a human donor with cutaneous squamous cell carcinoma. Sequenced here: tumor tissue, sampled before anti-PD-1 treatment.

The CDR3, as DNA: TGCAGTGCTGGGTCGTTCACTGAAGCTTTCTTT. Translated: CSAGSFTEAFF. The chain is built from TRBV20-1 and TRBJ1-1; D is unresolved. CDR3 length: 11 residues. Germline CDR1 and CDR2: DFQATT and SNEGSKA (reference sequence). V was shortened by 5 bases and J by 4 bases, with 8 bases between the two germline ends.